The 10 T cell receptor beta chains presented below share a single source sample, sequenced in a study of cytomegalovirus exposure and HLA in healthy donors. Researchers ran the PCR with 60 Vbeta and 13 Jbeta primers. Repertoires were generated with immunoSEQ multiplex PCR, while TCRdb's copy carries only in-frame clones and drops some. Of 120,000 or so clones in the sample, 70% to 75% are singletons; the top ten hold over 3.5%. Specimen: PBMCs. These receptor sequences come from a middle-aged woman in good health and CMV-seronegative.

The chain employs TRBV10-1 and TRBJ2-7, with D perhaps matching TRBD1 (6 bases). The CDR3 loop spans 12 amino acids. Per germline, CDR1 WNHNN and CDR2 SYGVQD (reference sequence). V lost 7 bases and J 2 bases, leaving 9 bases between the germline ends. The CDR3 DNA is TGCGCCAGCAACACAGGGACCTACGAGCAGTACTTC. It specifies CASNTGTYEQYF.

V gene TRBV30 combines with J gene TRBJ2-1; D is uncertain. Germline V lookup: CDR1 GTSNPN, CDR2 SVGIG (reference sequence). V lost 4 bases to trimming and J lost 5 bases, with 15 bases between them. The CDR3 has 14 residues. In DNA form, the CDR3 reads TGTGCCTGGAACACCTTTCGGGTAGACAATGAGCAGTTCTTC. The encoded protein is CAWNTFRVDNEQFF.

The sample holds one count of this clone. The chain carries TRBV4-3 and TRBJ2-7, with D unresolved. Trimming pared 3 bases from V and 3 bases from J, leaving 15 bases between. This CDR3 spans 15 amino acids. In germline, CDR1 is LGHNA, CDR2 YSLEER. In DNA, the CDR3 is TGCGCCAGCAGCCAGGAGAAAGACCCAAACTACGAGCAGTACTTC. Protein: CASSQEKDPNYEQYF.

This clone was seen more than once but under ten times. This sequence joins TRBV19 and TRBJ1-5; D gene ambiguous. The CDR3 is made up of 14 amino acids. The V end was cut by 5 bases, the J end by 5 bases, with 13 bases between. Germline V gene data show CDR1 as LNHDA and CDR2 as SQIVND (reference sequence). CDR3 sequence: CASSLQGGHQPQHF. Written as DNA, the CDR3 is TGTGCCAGTAGTCTCCAAGGTGGGCATCAGCCCCAGCATTTT.

The rearrangement links TRBV19 to TRBJ1-5, with D possibly TRBD1 on 5 matching bases. This CDR3 comprises 14 residues. Germline CDR1 is LNHDA and CDR2 is SQIVND (reference sequence). The V gene lost 5 bases and the J gene lost 0 bases, with 8 bases spanning the gap. In nucleotides, the CDR3 is TGTGCCAGTAGTCGACAGTTTAGCAATCAGCCCCAGCATTTT. Its translation is CASSRQFSNQPQHF.

This clone has just a few counts. This chain connects TRBV10-3 to TRBJ1-5, with a tentative D call TRBD1 (5 bases). V lost 3 bases, J lost 7 bases, and 13 bases lay in between. The CDR3 is 14 amino acids. Germline assignment: CDR1 ENHRY and CDR2 SYGVKD. The CDR3 nucleotides are TGTGCCATCAGTGACGCCAGGGTAGTCCAGCCCCAGCATTTT. This translates into CAISDARVVQPQHF.

In this sample, this clone turned up once. The chain uses TRBV5-1 and TRBJ2-7; 8 positions match TRBD1. The CDR3 covers 13 residues. Germline CDR1 reads SGHRS; CDR2 reads YFSETQ. The trim removed 3 bases at V and 7 bases at J, leaving 6 bases unmatched. The CDR3 loop is CASSSQTGVEQYF. For the CDR3, the DNA is TGCGCCAGCAGCTCCCAGACAGGGGTAGAGCAGTACTTC.

The sample holds a few counts of this clone. This chain joins TRBV4-1 and TRBJ1-4, with D unresolved. Germline lookup yields CDR1 MGHRA and CDR2 YSYEKL. V was trimmed by 3 bases and J by 8 bases, leaving 10 bases between them. This CDR3 spans 13 amino acids. CDR3 amino acids: CASSQLIGEKLFF. Written as DNA, the CDR3 is TGCGCCAGCAGCCAGCTAATCGGGGAAAAACTGTTTTTT.

The V call is TRBV4-1, the J call TRBJ1-1; D is perhaps TRBD1 (6 bases). Germline loops: CDR1 MGHRA, CDR2 YSYEKL. The CDR3 is 13 amino acids. With 1 base removed from V and 8 bases from J, the gap between germline ends came to 11 bases. CDR3 bases: TGCGCCAGCAGCCAAGGTCGACAGGTAGAAGCTTTCTTT. This encodes CASSQGRQVEAFF.

The chain couples TRBV28 to TRBJ2-5; 10 bases agree with TRBD2. With 6 bases clipped from V and 4 bases from J, the junction kept 8 bases outside the gene matches. Germline values: CDR1 MDHEN, CDR2 SYDVKM. The CDR3 covers 15 residues. For the CDR3, the DNA is TGTGCCAGCAGCTATAGGAGCGGGAGGGGAGAGACCCAGTACTTC. It yields the protein CASSYRSGRGETQYF.